These T cell receptor beta chains were read from a single sample in a study of cytomegalovirus exposure and HLA in healthy donors. The assay was immunoSEQ multiplex PCR, and TCRdb's table has in-frame clones only and misses some. The sample lists around 190,000 clones, about four fifths occurring once. Specimen: PBMCs. The receptor source for this set is a female donor in good health and CMV-seronegative. Each CDR3 is given with its conserved first and last residue. A D gene is named only where the DNA matches it firmly. Only some rows state a clone size, as once, few, many or a class for expanded clones.

size	J	D	length	V	CDR3	DNA
NA	TRBJ1-1	TRBD1	16	TRBV11-2	CASSLRPGQGHTEAFF	TGTGCCAGCAGCTTACGACCGGGACAGGGCCACACTGAAGCTTTCTTT
NA	TRBJ1-2	NA	14	TRBV30	CAWSLDPRGYGYTF	TGTGCCTGGAGTTTAGACCCCCGAGGTTATGGCTACACCTTC
few	TRBJ2-3	TRBD2	14	TRBV6-6	CASSLREMTDTQYF	TGTGCCAGCAGTTTGCGGGAGATGACAGATACGCAGTATTTT
NA	TRBJ2-7	TRBD1	15	TRBV7-9	CASSLSSGGVDEQYF	TGTGCCAGCAGCTTATCTTCAGGGGGTGTGGACGAGCAGTACTTC
once	TRBJ2-7	TRBD1	13	TRBV27	CASSSWTGGEQYF	TGTGCCAGCAGTTCTTGGACAGGGGGCGAGCAGTACTTC
NA	TRBJ2-5	NA	15	TRBV2	CASNRDPGVSQTQYF	TGTGCCAGCAACCGAGACCCCGGGGTTTCGCAGACCCAGTACTTC
once	TRBJ2-7	TRBD1	17	TRBV2	CASSEALFRGPSYEQYF	TGTGCCAGCAGTGAAGCGCTCTTCAGGGGGCCCTCCTACGAGCAGTACTTC
NA	TRBJ2-2	NA	15	TRBV7-2	CASAEQGRSTGELFF	TGTGCCAGCGCAGAACAGGGGAGGAGCACCGGGGAGCTGTTTTTT
NA	TRBJ2-7	TRBD1	14	TRBV29-1	CSVGTGTGFSEQYF	TGCAGCGTTGGGACCGGGACAGGGTTCTCCGAGCAGTACTTC
NA	TRBJ2-7	NA	14	TRBV6-5	CASSFPGRSGEQYF	TGTGCCAGCAGTTTCCCAGGGAGGTCGGGCGAGCAGTACTTC
NA	TRBJ2-7	TRBD2	16	TRBV7-8	CASSSPLAGSSYEQYF	TGTGCCAGCAGCTCCCCACTAGCGGGGAGCTCCTACGAGCAGTACTTC
few	TRBJ2-7	TRBD2	16	TRBV27	CASSPLAGGPKDEQYF	TGTGCCAGCAGTCCACTAGCGGGAGGGCCAAAAGACGAGCAGTACTTC
NA	TRBJ1-3	TRBD1	15	TRBV28	CASTATRGRGNTIYF	TGTGCCAGCACAGCGACGAGGGGGCGAGGAAACACCATATATTTT
NA	TRBJ2-2	TRBD2	15	TRBV11-1	CASSRLAGGTGELFF	TGTGCCAGCAGCCGACTAGCGGGAGGGACCGGGGAGCTGTTTTTT
NA	TRBJ2-1	NA	16	TRBV5-4	CASSLAGGGTYNEQFF	TGTGCCAGCAGCTTGGCTGGCGGCGGGACCTACAATGAGCAGTTCTTC
NA	TRBJ2-7	NA	14	TRBV5-1	CASSFSDLLYEQYF	TGCGCCAGCAGCTTTAGCGATCTCCTCTACGAGCAGTACTTC
once	TRBJ2-7	NA	18	TRBV28	CASSPPAGQSEIEYEQYF	TGTGCCAGCAGTCCCCCTGCAGGGCAATCGGAAATAGAATACGAGCAGTACTTC
NA	TRBJ2-1	TRBD1	12	TRBV30	CAWGTGESEQFF	TGTGCCTGGGGGACAGGAGAGAGTGAGCAGTTCTTC
few	TRBJ2-1	NA	12	TRBV9	CASSPRGFEQFF	TGTGCCAGCAGCCCCCGGGGTTTTGAGCAGTTCTTC
NA	TRBJ1-1	TRBD1	17	TRBV5-1	CASSLDKGGLRRLTAFF	TGCGCCAGCAGCTTGGACAAAGGGGGCTTAAGGCGCCTAACAGCTTTCTTT